The 15 T cell receptor beta chains listed next were all sequenced from one sample in a study of PD-L1 blockade in urothelial cancer. The time point is: peripheral blood 6 weeks after treatment start. The assay was immunoSEQ multiplex PCR, and TCRdb's table has in-frame clones only and misses some. The sample lists around 33,000 clones; roughly nine tenths were seen once. The specimen was PBMCs, collected around atezolizumab (anti-PD-L1) treatment. The source of these receptors is a man aged 80 or over with urothelial cancer.

This clone was seen only a few times. V gene TRBV5-4 combines with J gene TRBJ2-6; D call uncertain. CDR1 and CDR2 (germline): SGHNT, YYREEE (reference sequence). This CDR3 is built from 15 residues. V was trimmed by 3 bases and J by 0 bases, leaving 7 bases between them. For the CDR3, the DNA is TGTGCCAGCAGCTCAGTTGGCTCTGGGGCCAACGTCCTGACTTTC. It translates to CASSSVGSGANVLTF.

The chain links TRBV15 to TRBJ2-5; the match to TRBD2 covers 9 bases. Germline CDR1 is LNHNV and CDR2 is YYDKDF (reference sequence). The CDR3 contains 13 residues. After removal of 5 bases from V and 8 bases from J, the junction contained 6 bases not matched to a gene. The CDR3 DNA reads as TGTGCCACCAGCCCCAGTAGCGGGGGAACCCAGTACTTC. This sequence encodes CATSPSSGGTQYF.

This clone was counted once. The chain carries TRBV5-1 and TRBJ2-1; the D gene is possibly TRBD2 (5 bases). This CDR3 has 15 residues. From germline, CDR1 is SGHRS and CDR2 YFSETQ. The ends were cut back, 2 bases at V and 6 bases at J, with 15 bases in the middle. In DNA, the CDR3 is TGCGCCAGCAGCTTACCCCTGGGAGAAACCAATGAGCAGTTCTTC. Encoded protein: CASSLPLGETNEQFF.

The chain couples TRBV9 to TRBJ2-7; TRBD2 matches at 13 bases. Germline CDR1 is SGDLS and CDR2 is YYNGEE. The CDR3 extends over 16 amino acids. After removal of 0 bases from V and 5 bases from J, the junction contained 5 bases not matched to a gene. CDR3 coding DNA: TGTGCCAGCAGCGTAGGGCTAGGACTAGCGGGAGACGAGCAGTACTTC. This encodes CASSVGLGLAGDEQYF.

This clone appeared a single time. J is TRBJ2-1 and V is TRBV4-1; the match to TRBD2 covers 11 bases. With V trimmed by 2 bases and J by 8 bases, 8 bases remained unmatched. Germline lookup yields CDR1 MGHRA and CDR2 YSYEKL. The length of the CDR3 is 16 residues. The CDR3 region has the DNA TGCGCCAGCAGCCAAAAACTAGCGGGAGCTTACCATGAGCAGTTCTTC. Its protein is CASSQKLAGAYHEQFF.

V and J are TRBV21-1 and TRBJ2-7; TRBD2 is the table's D call, not checked against the DNA. TRBV21-1 is classified as a pseudogene. CDR3 length: 18 amino acids. As DNA, the CDR3 is TGTGCCAGCAGCAGACGGACCAGAGGGGGGGGCACTCCCTACGAGCAGTACTTC. Translation gives CASSRRTRGGGTPYEQYF.

This clone showed up just once. J is TRBJ1-1 and V is TRBV27; TRBD1 matches 8 bases. This CDR3 is 14 amino acids long. V shed 5 bases, J shed 4 bases, and the junction held 6 bases outside the gene matches. Germline V CDR1 and CDR2: MNHEY, SMNVEV (reference sequence). In DNA form, the CDR3 reads TGTGCCAGCAGTCCGGACAGGGTAGGCACTGAAGCTTTCTTT. Its protein is CASSPDRVGTEAFF.

The chain carries TRBV2 and TRBJ2-7; a weak D match, TRBD2 (5 bases). Germline CDR1 and CDR2: SNHLY and FYNNEI. Trimming took off 5 bases at V and 0 bases at J, with 8 bases between the two ends. The CDR3 has 13 residues. CDR3 coding DNA: TGTGCCAGCAGTCGGGATTCCTCCTACGAGCAGTACTTC. Its translation is CASSRDSSYEQYF.

This clone was counted a few times. The chain joins TRBV18 to TRBJ2-4; D is possibly TRBD1 (6 bases). Trimming shortened V by 1 base and J by 5 bases, and 9 bases separated the two germline ends. Germline V gene lookup returns CDR1 KGHSH and CDR2 LQKENI. The CDR3 loop spans 14 amino acids. The CDR3 spells CASSPRDTENIQYF. The CDR3 DNA reads TGTGCCAGCTCACCACGGGACACGGAAAACATTCAGTACTTC.

This chain uses TRBV19 with TRBJ2-3; TRBD2 agrees at 8 bases. The CDR3 has 16 residues. With 1 base clipped from V and 2 bases from J, the junction kept 5 bases outside the gene matches. CDR1 is LNHDA, CDR2 SQIVND, per germline (reference sequence). The CDR3 DNA reads TGTGCCAGTAGTATAGTTGGCGGGAGGTTCACAGATACGCAGTATTTT. Its translation is CASSIVGGRFTDTQYF.

The chain joins TRBV10-3 to TRBJ2-6; 12 bases match TRBD1. CDR1 and CDR2 (germline): ENHRY, SYGVKD. J gave up 2 bases and V 10 bases, and 6 bases lay outside the gene matches. The CDR3 runs 16 residues. CDR3 amino acids: CATSGTGGAGANVLTF. The CDR3 nucleotides are TGTGCCACGTCCGGGACAGGGGGCGCTGGGGCCAACGTCCTGACTTTC.

The V call is TRBV9, the J call TRBJ2-7; 7 nucleotides line up with TRBD1. CDR1 SGDLS and CDR2 YYNGEE come from the germline V gene. The V and J ends lost 0 bases and 5 bases, in that order; junction bases with no gene match: 8. The CDR3 runs 15 residues. The CDR3, as DNA: TGTGCCAGCAGCGTAGACAAGGGGGCGTTTGACGAGCAGTACTTC. Translating gives CASSVDKGAFDEQYF.

This chain uses TRBV18 with TRBJ2-1, with TRBD2 matching 10 bases. The CDR3 is 15 amino acids. Germline V gene sequence: CDR1 KGHSH, CDR2 LQKENI. V gave up 4 bases and J gave up 5 bases; unmatched junction bases: 5. The CDR3 here is CASSRETSGNNEQFF. CDR3 DNA: TGTGCCAGCTCACGGGAAACTAGCGGGAACAATGAGCAGTTCTTC.

The chain has TRBV21-1 and TRBJ2-1; the table assigns TRBD2, which was not confirmed against the DNA. TRBV21-1 is classified as a pseudogene. There are 20 residues in the CDR3. The CDR3 DNA follows: TGTGCCAGCAGCAAAGTGGGACTAGCGGGAGTCTCTGAACCCTACAATGAGCAGTTCTTC. It translates to CASSKVGLAGVSEPYNEQFF.

The chain employs TRBV5-1 and TRBJ1-4, with TRBD1 matching 7 bases. The junction had 5 bases not matched to a gene; V was cut back by 0 bases and J by 3 bases. This CDR3 spans 16 amino acids. Germline CDR1 reads SGHRS; CDR2 reads YFSETQ. Here the CDR3 reads CASSLAETGSNEKLFF. DNA for the CDR3: TGCGCCAGCAGCTTGGCCGAGACAGGGTCTAATGAAAAACTGTTTTTT.